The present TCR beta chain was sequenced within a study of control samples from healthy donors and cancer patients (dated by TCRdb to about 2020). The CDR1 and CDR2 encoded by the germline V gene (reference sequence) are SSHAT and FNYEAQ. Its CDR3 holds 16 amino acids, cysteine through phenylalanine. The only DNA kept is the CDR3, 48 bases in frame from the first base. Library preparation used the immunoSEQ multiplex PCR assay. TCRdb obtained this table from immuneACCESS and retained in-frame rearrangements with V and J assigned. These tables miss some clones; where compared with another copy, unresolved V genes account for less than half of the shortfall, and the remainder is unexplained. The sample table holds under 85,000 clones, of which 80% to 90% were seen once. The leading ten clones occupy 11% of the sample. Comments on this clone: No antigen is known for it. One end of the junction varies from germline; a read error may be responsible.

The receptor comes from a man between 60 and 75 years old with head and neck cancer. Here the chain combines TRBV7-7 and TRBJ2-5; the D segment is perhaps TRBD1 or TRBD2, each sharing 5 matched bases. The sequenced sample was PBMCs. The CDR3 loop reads CASSLVHKGPQETQYF. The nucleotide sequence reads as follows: TGTGCTAGCAGCTTAGTTCACAAGGGACCCCAAGAGACCCAGTACTTC.